Below, 25 T cell receptor beta chains from the same sample are listed, as sequenced in a study of shared clonotypes between healthy human individuals. Naive CD8 isolation took CD45RO-negative cells positively selected for CCR7 and excluded terminally differentiated effector memory CD45RA+ cells. Only in-frame clones appear in the TCRdb table, and some are missing; sequencing was by immunoSEQ multiplex PCR. Among around 580,000 clones listed, about 98% were seen once. Material: naive CD8+ T cells sorted from blood. All receptors derive from a man aged 25-40 years in good health.

V usage is TRBV7-9 and J usage is TRBJ2-1, with 7 positions matching TRBD2. The junction had 4 bases not matched to a gene; V was cut back by 0 bases and J by 5 bases. The CDR3 covers 15 residues. CDR1 is SEHNR and CDR2 is FQNEAQ in the germline V gene (reference sequence). In nucleotides, the CDR3 is TGTGCCAGCAGCTTAGCGGGAGGGCCCCACAATGAGCAGTTCTTC. Translating gives CASSLAGGPHNEQFF.

The chain has TRBV7-9 and TRBJ2-1; no definite D call. The CDR3 runs 14 residues. V shed 5 bases and J shed 8 bases, with 16 bases lying between them. Germline CDR1 SEHNR, CDR2 FQNEAQ (reference sequence). The CDR3 loop reads CASSTQETSHEQFF. The CDR3 DNA reads TGTGCCAGCAGCACTCAGGAGACTTCCCATGAGCAGTTCTTC.

This clone came up once. This sequence joins TRBV5-4 and TRBJ1-2; TRBD1 is a possible D gene (5 bases). The V gene's germline CDR1 is SGHNT and CDR2 YYREEE (reference sequence). The CDR3 is 16 amino acids. Trimming pared 1 base from V and 0 bases from J, leaving 13 bases between. The CDR3 loop is CASSLSSGLANYGYTF. The CDR3 DNA reads as TGTGCCAGCAGCTTGTCTTCAGGGTTGGCTAACTATGGCTACACCTTC.

This clone was detected once. The chain carries TRBV5-1 and TRBJ2-5; 11 positions match TRBD2. Germline CDR1 and CDR2: SGHRS and YFSETQ. The CDR3 spans 15 residues. Unmatched junction bases numbered 4, after V lost 1 base and J lost 5 bases. CDR3 DNA: TGCGCCAGCAGCTTGTTAGCGGGAGGGCTGGAGACCCAGTACTTC. Its translation: CASSLLAGGLETQYF. The full variable domain, in which reference TRBV5-1 and TRBJ2-5 provide the parts outside the CDR3, is KAGVTQTPRYLIKTRGQQVTLSCSPISGHRSVSWYQQTPGQGLQFLFEYFSETQRNKGNFPGRFSGRQFSNSRSEMNVSTLELGDSALYLCASSLLAGGLETQYFGPGTRLLVL.

V and J are TRBV2 and TRBJ2-7, with D possibly TRBD2 on 6 matching bases. CDR3 length: 14 amino acids. The V gene lost 4 bases and the J gene lost 5 bases, with 15 bases spanning the gap. Germline V gene sequence: CDR1 SNHLY, CDR2 FYNNEI. CDR3 sequence reads: CASSVWGEHDEQYF. The CDR3 nucleotides are TGTGCCAGCAGTGTTTGGGGGGAGCACGACGAGCAGTACTTC.

The V and J genes are TRBV19 and TRBJ2-7; TRBD2 is a possible D gene (6 bases). The V end lost 8 bases, the J end lost 2 bases, and 19 bases lay between the germline ends. Germline V gives CDR1 LNHDA, CDR2 SQIVND (reference sequence). This CDR3 region has 15 residues. CDR3 residues: CASSPGASVTYEQYF. CDR3 coding DNA: TGTGCCAGTTCACCTGGGGCTAGCGTGACCTACGAGCAGTACTTC.

The V and J genes are TRBV7-6 and TRBJ1-5; 7 bases match TRBD1. The germline V gene encodes CDR1 SGHVS and CDR2 FNYEAQ. The CDR3 covers 19 residues. The J segment lost 0 bases and the V segment lost 5 bases, leaving 16 bases of the junction unmatched. CDR3 in amino acids: CASSPDVGGSPYSNQPQHF. The CDR3 DNA reads TGTGCCAGCAGCCCTGATGTAGGGGGCTCCCCGTATAGCAATCAGCCCCAGCATTTT. Using reference TRBV7-6 and TRBJ1-5 for the parts outside the CDR3, the full variable domain is GAGVSQSPRYKVTKRGQDVALRCDPISGHVSLYWYRQALGQGPEFLTYFNYEAQQDKSGLPNDRFSAERPEGSISTLTIQRTEQRDSAMYRCASSPDVGGSPYSNQPQHFGDGTRLSIL.

The rearrangement uses TRBV9 and TRBJ2-1; D may match TRBD1 or TRBD2 (5 bases each). The length of the CDR3 is 13 residues. Germline assignment: CDR1 SGDLS and CDR2 YYNGEE. V lost 0 bases and J lost 9, with 10 bases in between. The CDR3 protein is CASSVVTGGEQFF. The CDR3 nucleotides are TGTGCCAGCAGCGTAGTAACAGGAGGTGAGCAGTTCTTC.

About this clone: At the DNA level, this CDR3 is encoded by other sequences in the same sample as well. The chain uses TRBV27 and TRBJ2-1; D assignment may be TRBD1 or TRBD2 (5 bases each). V lost 0 bases, J lost 0 bases, and 9 bases lay in between. The V gene's germline CDR1 is MNHEY and CDR2 SMNVEV (reference sequence). The CDR3 loop spans 16 amino acids. CDR3 sequence (DNA): TGTGCCAGCAGTTTATCGGCAGGGAGCTCCTACAATGAGCAGTTCTTC. This encodes CASSLSAGSSYNEQFF.

The CDR3 protein is CASSLLGTGTVINTEAFF. The CDR3 nucleotides read TGTGCCAGCTCACTCCTCGGGACAGGGACTGTAATTAACACTGAAGCTTTCTTT. This chain joins TRBV18 and TRBJ1-1; 9 bases are a match to TRBD1. This CDR3 comprises 18 residues. Germline V gene sequence: CDR1 KGHSH, CDR2 LQKENI. J lost 2 bases, V lost 4 bases, and 14 bases had no gene match.

The chain has TRBV5-4 and TRBJ2-1; a possible D gene is TRBD2 (5 bases). Germline assignment: CDR1 SGHNT and CDR2 YYREEE (reference sequence). V lost 0 bases and J lost 8, with 12 bases in between. The CDR3 is 14 amino acids. For the CDR3, the DNA is TGTGCCAGCAGCTTGGGGGTCGAGGGCGATGAGCAGTTCTTC. The encoded protein is CASSLGVEGDEQFF.

The rearrangement links TRBV5-5 to TRBJ2-2; perhaps TRBD1 as D (5 bases). Germline V lookup: CDR1 SGHKS, CDR2 YYEKEE (reference sequence). The CDR3 runs 14 residues. With 0 bases removed from V and 8 bases from J, the gap between germline ends came to 11 bases. CDR3 in DNA: TGTGCCAGCAGCTTGGGACAGAGAGATGGGGAGCTGTTTTTT. It specifies CASSLGQRDGELFF.

V is TRBV5-1 and J is TRBJ2-7; the D gene is possibly TRBD1 (6 bases). This CDR3 has 15 residues. V was pared by 4 bases and J by 2 bases, with 16 bases between. Germline V CDR1 and CDR2: SGHRS, YFSETQ. DNA of the CDR3: TGCGCCAGCAGCCGCCCCGGGACACCAACCTACGAGCAGTACTTC. This sequence encodes CASSRPGTPTYEQYF.

Comment on this clone: This sample also contains other DNA sequences that code for the same CDR3. This chain connects TRBV9 to TRBJ2-7, with 7 bases fitting TRBD2. Germline CDR1 and CDR2: SGDLS and YYNGEE. Trimming cost V 2 bases and J 4 bases; bases outside gene matches: 6. CDR3 length equals 14 residues. CDR3 nucleotides: TGTGCCAGCAGCGTGGGCGGGAGTACTTACGAGCAGTACTTC. Its protein is CASSVGGSTYEQYF.

This chain links TRBV12-2 with TRBJ2-2; TRBD2 reflects the table's D call only, with no check against the DNA. TRBV12-2 is given as a pseudogene. This CDR3 is built from 18 residues. The CDR3 is CASRLGAYGGRKVGELFF. The CDR3, as DNA: TGTGCAAGTCGCTTAGGGGCCTACGGCGGGAGGAAAGTAGGGGAGCTGTTTTTT.

The rearrangement links TRBV4-1 to TRBJ1-2, with D possibly being TRBD1 (6 bases). Germline V gene sequence: CDR1 MGHRA, CDR2 YSYEKL. CDR3 length equals 15 residues. With 1 base removed from V and 3 bases from J, the gap between germline ends came to 12 bases. In nucleotides, the CDR3 is TGCGCCAGCAGCCAAGTCGCAGGGGCTGACTATGGCTACACCTTC. Translating gives CASSQVAGADYGYTF.

This chain uses TRBV10-3 with TRBJ2-7; TRBD2 matches at 11 bases. This CDR3 is built from 15 residues. V was clipped by 6 bases and J by 0 bases; unmatched bases: 4. Germline loops: CDR1 ENHRY, CDR2 SYGVKD. CDR3 bases: TGTGCCATCAGCGCGACTAGCGGGATCTCCTACGAGCAGTACTTC. It translates to CAISATSGISYEQYF.

The V gene is TRBV5-5, the J gene TRBJ1-1, with 8 bases aligning to TRBD1. This CDR3 has 17 residues. Germline CDR1 reads SGHKS; CDR2 reads YYEKEE (reference sequence). The J segment lost 4 bases and the V segment lost 0 bases, leaving 11 bases of the junction unmatched. The CDR3 region has the DNA TGTGCCAGCAGCTTGGAAGGCGTCGGGGGGACAGGCACTGAAGCTTTCTTT. As protein: CASSLEGVGGTGTEAFF.

V usage is TRBV14 and J usage is TRBJ1-1; D may be TRBD1 (6 bases). The CDR3 spans 15 residues. The V and J ends lost 2 bases and 8 bases respectively, with 18 bases between them. Per the germline V gene, CDR1 is SGHDN and CDR2 is FVKESK. CDR3 region: CASSQLNREQGEAFF. DNA for the CDR3: TGTGCCAGCAGCCAACTTAACCGGGAACAGGGAGAAGCTTTCTTT.

This clone appeared once. The chain links TRBV7-2 to TRBJ2-7; perhaps TRBD2 as D (6 bases). Trimming left V 4 bases short and J 0 bases short, with 13 bases between. Germline values: CDR1 SGHTA, CDR2 FQGNSA. The CDR3 consists of 15 residues. CDR3 nucleotide sequence: TGTGCCAGCAGCTCAGCCCGGGGGATCTCCTACGAGCAGTACTTC. Protein: CASSSARGISYEQYF.

The V call is TRBV9, the J call TRBJ2-5; D gene ambiguous. V shed 0 bases and J shed 2 bases, with 11 bases lying between them. In germline, CDR1 is SGDLS, CDR2 YYNGEE. The CDR3 runs 15 residues. CDR3 nucleotides: TGTGCCAGCAGCGTAGGACGCGCCGGACAAGAGACCCAGTACTTC. Translating gives CASSVGRAGQETQYF.

The rearrangement uses TRBV7-9 and TRBJ1-1; D is ambiguous. Germline-derived CDR1 and CDR2 are SEHNR and FQNEAQ (reference sequence). The CDR3 has 14 amino acids. V lost 4 bases, J lost 1 base, and 10 bases lay in between. CDR3 sequence: CASSSPGPNTEAFF. In DNA, the CDR3 is TGTGCCAGCAGCTCACCGGGCCCGAACACTGAAGCTTTCTTT.

This clone was observed once. The V and J genes are TRBV7-9 and TRBJ2-1, with 7 bases lining up with TRBD2. V was clipped by 5 bases and J by 4 bases; unmatched bases: 20. Germline V gives CDR1 SEHNR, CDR2 FQNEAQ (reference sequence). The length of the CDR3 is 19 residues. The CDR3: CASSNPLSPAGALYNEQFF. The CDR3 DNA reads TGTGCCAGCAGCAACCCCCTATCCCCTGCGGGAGCATTGTACAATGAGCAGTTCTTC.

The rearrangement joins TRBV5-4 to TRBJ2-7, with unresolved D. Trimming removed 4 bases from V and 6 bases from J, with 14 bases in between. Germline CDR1 and CDR2: SGHNT and YYREEE (reference sequence). CDR3 length equals 13 residues. CDR3 nucleotide sequence: TGTGCCAGCAGCGGACCACTGTTCGGCGAGCAGTACTTC. Translating it yields CASSGPLFGEQYF. The whole variable domain, remainder taken from reference TRBV5-4 and TRBJ2-7, is ETGVTQSPTHLIKTRGQQVTLRCSSQSGHNTVSWYQQALGQGPQFIFQYYREEENGRGNFPPRFSGLQFPNYSSELNVNALELDDSALYLCASSGPLFGEQYFGPGTRLTVT.

The V gene is TRBV5-6, the J gene TRBJ1-4; D is ambiguous. CDR1 is SGHDT and CDR2 is YYEEEE in the germline V gene. The V gene lost 1 base and the J gene lost 7 bases, with 5 bases spanning the gap. The CDR3 runs 12 residues. DNA of the CDR3: TGTGCCAGCAGCTTGAACAGTGAAAAACTGTTTTTT. Its protein product is CASSLNSEKLFF. The complete variable domain, with remaining parts taken from reference TRBV5-6 and TRBJ1-4, reads DAGVTQSPTHLIKTRGQQVTLRCSPKSGHDTVSWYQQALGQGPQFIFQYYEEEERQRGNFPDRFSGHQFPNYSSELNVNALLLGDSALYLCASSLNSEKLFFGSGTQLSVL.